The 25 T cell receptor beta chains given below trace back to one sample, sequenced in a study of shared clonotypes between healthy human individuals (dated by TCRdb to 2018 to 2020). Library method: the immunoSEQ multiplex PCR assay. TCRdb retrieved this table from immuneACCESS and kept in-frame rearrangements only. Not all clones are present; in checked studies, unresolved V genes account for under half, and no reason is known for the remainder. The sample has about 380,000 clones on record, 95% to 97% of them singletons. Clones ranked in the top ten supply about 0.32% of the sample. Sequences were obtained from memory CD8+ T cells sorted from blood. The cell subset or site label corresponds to: CD45RO+ cells pooled with CCR7-negative TemRA cells. The origin of the receptors is a young man in good health.

J is TRBJ1-1 and V is TRBV30, with D unresolved. Trimming took 0 bases from V and 1 from J, leaving 9 bases between them. This CDR3 spans 14 amino acids. Germline CDR1 GTSNPN, CDR2 SVGIG (reference sequence). The CDR3 nucleotides are TGTGCCTGGAGTGTAGCGCGGTGGAACACTGAAGCTTTCTTT. It translates to CAWSVARWNTEAFF.

This chain uses TRBV7-8 with TRBJ1-1; D remains unclear. V dropped 5 bases and J dropped 3 bases, with 13 bases sitting between them. Per the germline V gene, CDR1 is SGHVS and CDR2 is FQNEAQ. CDR3 length equals 14 residues. The CDR3 DNA follows: TGTGCCAGCAGCCTCCTGGTCGGAGACACTGAAGCTTTCTTT. Its translation: CASSLLVGDTEAFF. The variable domain in full, completed from reference TRBV7-8 and TRBJ1-1, reads GAGVSQSPRYKVAKRGQDVALRCDPISGHVSLFWYQQALGQGPEFLTYFQNEAQLDKSGLPSDRFFAERPEGSVSTLKIQRTQQEDSAVYLCASSLLVGDTEAFFGQGTRLTVV.

This chain uses TRBV19 with TRBJ2-1; maybe TRBD1 (5 bases). Germline V gene lookup returns CDR1 LNHDA and CDR2 SQIVND (reference sequence). This CDR3 has 11 residues. Trimming left V 9 bases short and J 7 bases short, with 10 bases between. CDR3 nucleotide sequence: TGTGCCAGCGGGCAGGGAAATGAGCAGTTCTTC. The encoded protein is CASGQGNEQFF.

This rearrangement joins TRBV2 to TRBJ2-1; 8 bases align to TRBD2. The germline V gene encodes CDR1 SNHLY and CDR2 FYNNEI. The junction had 17 bases not matched to a gene; V was cut back by 6 bases and J by 7 bases. This CDR3 region has 17 residues. CDR3 in amino acids: CASSREETSVSLNEQFF. CDR3 sequence (DNA): TGTGCCAGCAGCCGGGAAGAGACTAGCGTGAGCCTGAATGAGCAGTTCTTC.

The rearrangement uses TRBV6-1 and TRBJ2-3; 8 bases are a match to TRBD2. CDR3 length: 15 residues. CDR1 is MNHNS and CDR2 is SASEGT in the germline V gene. V shed 4 bases and J 2 bases; nucleotides not matched to a gene: 5. For the CDR3, the DNA is TGTGCCAGCAGTGGGGGACTAGTATACACAGATACGCAGTATTTT. It encodes CASSGGLVYTDTQYF.

The gene calls are TRBV11-2 and TRBJ1-4; D is ambiguous. Germline CDR1 is SGHAT and CDR2 is FQNNGV. The CDR3 spans 15 residues. The ends were cut back, 5 bases at V and 5 bases at J, with 15 bases in the middle. The CDR3 bases are TGTGCCAGCAGCCTAAGTGGCCAGAGGAATGAAAAACTGTTTTTT. It is translated as CASSLSGQRNEKLFF.

The CDR3 reads CASSSNYEQYF. The CDR3 nucleotides read TGCGCCAGCAGCTCTAACTACGAGCAGTACTTC. The chain links TRBV5-1 to TRBJ2-7, with D unclear. Trimming removed 3 bases at V and 3 bases at J, with 4 bases between. The CDR3 extends over 11 amino acids. Germline values: CDR1 SGHRS, CDR2 YFSETQ.

This rearrangement joins TRBV6-5 to TRBJ1-1; D is uncertain. Germline V CDR1 and CDR2: MNHEY, SVGAGI. The germline V and J ends were trimmed by 6 bases and 0 bases, with 14 bases remaining between them. The length of the CDR3 is 15 residues. CDR3 DNA: TGTGCCAGCAGCGCCCTGAGAGGTATGAACACTGAAGCTTTCTTT. Amino acid sequence: CASSALRGMNTEAFF.

The chain joins TRBV7-3 to TRBJ2-7; 11 nucleotides match TRBD2. V shed 0 bases and J 2 bases; nucleotides not matched to a gene: 0. Germline-derived CDR1 and CDR2 are SGHTA and FQGTGA. The CDR3 has 15 amino acids. CDR3 in DNA: TGTGCCAGCAGCTTAACTAGCGGGAGGGCCTACGAGCAGTACTTC. As protein: CASSLTSGRAYEQYF.

The V call is TRBV6-1, the J call TRBJ1-2; possibly TRBD1 for D (6 bases). Germline V gives CDR1 MNHNS, CDR2 SASEGT. The ends were cut back, 7 bases at V and 3 bases at J, with 12 bases in the middle. The CDR3 consists of 13 residues. CDR3 bases: TGTGCCAGCAATCAGGGGTCTTACTATGGCTACACCTTC. The encoded protein is CASNQGSYYGYTF.

The gene calls are TRBV18 and TRBJ1-1; no reliable D call. This CDR3 contains 13 residues. V lost 3 bases, J lost 3 bases, and 8 bases lay in between. The germline V gene has CDR1 KGHSH and CDR2 LQKENI. The chain's CDR3 is CASSPGRDTEAFF. CDR3 DNA: TGTGCCAGCTCACCCGGGCGGGACACTGAAGCTTTCTTT.

The gene calls are TRBV2 and TRBJ1-1; TRBD1 matches at 9 bases. This CDR3 spans 17 amino acids. Germline V gene data show CDR1 as SNHLY and CDR2 as FYNNEI. V lost 5 bases, J lost 2 bases, and 12 bases stayed unmatched. CDR3 in amino acids: CASSYRGPPVYNTEAFF. The CDR3 region has the DNA TGTGCCAGCAGTTACAGGGGGCCACCCGTCTATAACACTGAAGCTTTCTTT.

The rearrangement links TRBV18 to TRBJ2-5, with TRBD2 matching 11 bases. V dropped 3 bases and J dropped 4; count of bases not matched to a gene: 4. CDR3 size: 15 residues. Germline CDR1 reads KGHSH; CDR2 reads LQKENI. CDR3 residues: CASSPLAGGGETQYF. DNA for the CDR3: TGTGCCAGCTCACCTCTAGCGGGGGGAGGAGAGACCCAGTACTTC.

The chain has TRBV28 and TRBJ2-3; possible D gene TRBD1, 5 bases. V was cut by 5 bases and J by 3 bases, with 15 bases left in between. Germline CDR1 reads MDHEN; CDR2 reads SYDVKM. The CDR3 has 15 residues. The CDR3 bases are TGTGCCAGCAGTCCCCAAGGGGCTTTGACAGATACGCAGTATTTT. Protein sequence: CASSPQGALTDTQYF. The full variable domain, rest sourced from reference TRBV28 and TRBJ2-3, is DVKVTQSSRYLVKRTGEKVFLECVQDMDHENMFWYRQDPGLGLRLIYFSYDVKMKEKGDIPEGYSVSREKKERFSLILESASTNQTSMYLCASSPQGALTDTQYFGPGTRLTVL.

This chain links TRBV30 with TRBJ2-1; 13 bases fit TRBD2. Trimming removed 2 bases from V and 4 bases from J; junction bases left unmatched: 11. CDR1 and CDR2 from the germline V gene are GTSNPN and SVGIG (reference sequence). The CDR3 covers 18 residues. Here the CDR3 DNA reads TGTGCCTGGAGTAGAGGACTAGCGGGAGTTATAAGTTACAATGAGCAGTTCTTC. Amino acids: CAWSRGLAGVISYNEQFF.

This chain uses TRBV27 with TRBJ2-2; TRBD2 matches at 11 bases. CDR1 and CDR2 from the germline V gene are MNHEY and SMNVEV (reference sequence). CDR3 length equals 17 residues. V shed 2 bases and J 2 bases; nucleotides not matched to a gene: 4. The CDR3 DNA reads as TGTGCCAGCAGTTTAGTACTAGCGGGAGTAAACACCGGGGAGCTGTTTTTT. Translating it yields CASSLVLAGVNTGELFF.

The chain has TRBV5-1 and TRBJ2-5; 7 bases are a match to TRBD1. This CDR3 contains 14 residues. The V gene end was trimmed by 2 bases and the J gene end by 4 bases; junction bases not matched to a gene: 5. Germline V gene data show CDR1 as SGHRS and CDR2 as YFSETQ. CDR3 amino acids: CASSFGPGGETQYF. CDR3 nucleotides: TGCGCCAGCAGCTTTGGCCCAGGGGGAGAGACCCAGTACTTC. Drawing the rest from reference TRBV5-1 and TRBJ2-5, the complete variable domain is KAGVTQTPRYLIKTRGQQVTLSCSPISGHRSVSWYQQTPGQGLQFLFEYFSETQRNKGNFPGRFSGRQFSNSRSEMNVSTLELGDSALYLCASSFGPGGETQYFGPGTRLLVL.

The CDR3 spells CASSFTRWRARSGPEQFF. CDR3 DNA sequence: TGCGCCAGCAGCTTCACGCGATGGCGGGCCCGATCGGGCCCTGAGCAGTTCTTC. V gene TRBV5-1 combines with J gene TRBJ2-1, with a tentative D call TRBD2 (5 bases). Trimming left V 2 bases short and J 9 bases short, with 27 bases between. The CDR3 loop spans 18 amino acids. Germline CDR1 and CDR2: SGHRS and YFSETQ.

The rearrangement joins TRBV11-2 to TRBJ2-2; D not certain. CDR1 is SGHAT and CDR2 is FQNNGV in the germline V gene. The ends were cut back, 5 bases at V and 0 bases at J, with 7 bases in the middle. The CDR3 covers 14 residues. The CDR3 DNA sequence: TGTGCCAGCAGCCCGGTAACGAACACCGGGGAGCTGTTTTTT. This translates into CASSPVTNTGELFF. Looking up the rest from reference TRBV11-2 and TRBJ2-2 gives the full variable domain: EAGVAQSPRYKIIEKRQSVAFWCNPISGHATLYWYQQILGQGPKLLIQFQNNGVVDDSQLPKDRFSAERLKGVDSTLKIQPAKLEDSAVYLCASSPVTNTGELFFGEGSRLTVL.

The table lists this clone with a count of one. The gene calls are TRBV27 and TRBJ2-2; TRBD2 might be the D (6 bases). V was trimmed by 5 bases and J by 4 bases, leaving 11 bases between them. Germline V gene lookup returns CDR1 MNHEY and CDR2 SMNVEV (reference sequence). The CDR3 spans 14 residues. The CDR3 nucleotides read TGTGCCAGCAGTCGACTAGTTCGCACCGGGGAGCTGTTTTTT. Its translation: CASSRLVRTGELFF.

V usage is TRBV6-5 and J usage is TRBJ1-1; weak D call: TRBD1 (6 bases). V was trimmed by 5 bases and J by 4 bases, leaving 8 bases between them. CDR1 is MNHEY and CDR2 is SVGAGI in the germline V gene. The CDR3 has 12 amino acids. The CDR3 reads CASSAQGTEAFF. In nucleotides, the CDR3 is TGTGCCAGCAGTGCACAGGGCACTGAAGCTTTCTTT.

CDR3 coding DNA: TGTGCCAGCAGCCCTGTGGGGGCAAACTATGGCTACACCTTC. It specifies CASSPVGANYGYTF. The J gene is TRBJ1-2, the V gene TRBV5-4, with D possibly TRBD1 on 6 matching bases. The CDR3 length is 14 residues. V gave up 4 bases and J gave up 2 bases, with 12 bases separating them. Germline CDR1 is SGHNT and CDR2 is YYREEE (reference sequence).

This clone was counted a single time. The J gene is TRBJ2-3, the V gene TRBV2; TRBD2 aligns across 8 bases. Germline assignment: CDR1 SNHLY and CDR2 FYNNEI. This CDR3 region has 15 residues. V lost 6 bases and J lost 2; bases outside the gene matches: 7. CDR3 coding DNA: TGTGCCAGCAGGCCCAAACTAGCGGCCACAGATACGCAGTATTTT. Protein sequence: CASRPKLAATDTQYF.

V usage is TRBV27 and J usage is TRBJ2-4; tentative D call: TRBD1 (6 bases). Germline V gene sequence: CDR1 MNHEY, CDR2 SMNVEV (reference sequence). Trimming removed 5 bases at V and 7 bases at J, with 12 bases between. The CDR3 sequence is 13 residues long. In DNA form, the CDR3 reads TGTGCCAGCAGTCCGTCTAGGGGGAACATTCAGTACTTC. Translation: CASSPSRGNIQYF.

This chain joins TRBV6-5 and TRBJ1-2; 9 bases align to TRBD1. The germline V gene encodes CDR1 MNHEY and CDR2 SVGAGI. The J segment lost 1 base and the V segment lost 2 bases, leaving 2 bases of the junction unmatched. The CDR3 covers 15 residues. CDR3 sequence (DNA): TGTGCCAGCAGTTACCGGGGACAGGGTAACTATGGCTACACCTTC. Protein: CASSYRGQGNYGYTF.